The clone carrying this T cell receptor (beta chain) was seen more than once but under ten times. The antigen is not known. The investigators reverse transcribed all of the isolated RNA, so they sequenced expressed TCRB transcripts. Only in-frame clones appear in the TCRdb table, and some are missing; sequencing was by immunoSEQ multiplex PCR. The data contain about 280,000 clones, approximately 16% of them singletons. The data were obtained in a study of beta chain features in type 1 diabetes. Study results and limitations: The study found moderately but significantly shorter TCRB CDR3s in all four CD4+ subsets of Type 1 diabetes patients.

The CDR3 runs to 15 residues. The V end lost 4 bases, the J end lost 8 bases, and 19 bases lay between the germline ends. CDR1 and CDR2 (germline): SGHTS, YDEGEE. This clonotype was obtained from a man aged 18 to 35 with type 1 diabetes. The rearrangement links TRBV5-8 to TRBJ2-1, with D maybe TRBD2 (7 bases). The sample taken for sequencing was naive CD4+ T cells from blood. The CDR3 spells CASSPAGAIRDEQFF. CDR3 DNA sequence: TGTGCCAGCAGCCCCGCGGGGGCTATTCGGGATGAGCAGTTCTTC. Full variable domain (rest looked up from reference TRBV5-8 and TRBJ2-1): EAGVTQSPTHLIKTRGQQATLRCSPISGHTSVYWYQQALGLGLQFLLWYDEGEERNRGNFPPRFSGRQFPNYSSELNVNALELEDSALYLCASSPAGAIRDEQFFGPGTRLTVL.